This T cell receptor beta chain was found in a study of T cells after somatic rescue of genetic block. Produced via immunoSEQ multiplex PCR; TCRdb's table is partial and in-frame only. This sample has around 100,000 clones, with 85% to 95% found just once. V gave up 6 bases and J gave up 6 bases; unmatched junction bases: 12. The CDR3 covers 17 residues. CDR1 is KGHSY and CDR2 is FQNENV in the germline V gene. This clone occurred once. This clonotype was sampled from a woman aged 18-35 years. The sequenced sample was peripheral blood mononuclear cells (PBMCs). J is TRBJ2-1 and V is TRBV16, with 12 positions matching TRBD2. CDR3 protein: CASSPGLAGQGSNEQFF. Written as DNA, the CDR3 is TGTGCCAGCAGTCCGGGACTAGCGGGCCAGGGGTCCAATGAGCAGTTCTTC.